This TCR beta chain comes out of a study of PD-1 blockade in classical Hodgkin lymphoma. Comments on this clone: The target antigen is unknown. At one end the junction does not follow the germline gene, possibly because of a read error.

Sequencing was performed with immunoSEQ multiplex PCR; in TCRdb, only in-frame clones are kept and a portion is missing. Of around 23,000 clones in the sample, around nine tenths were seen once. General observations from the study: Diminished baseline TCR diversity has been reported in newly diagnosed patients relative to healthy donors.

The CDR3 length is 13 residues. Germline V gene lookup returns CDR1 SQVTM and CDR2 ANQGSEA. This sample's time point: cycle 4 day 1 (C4D1), after more than five weeks of nivolumab. Every one of the patients relapsed after autologous stem cell transplantation (brentuximab vedotin exposure was variable). Complete response, partial response or progressive disease was each patient's best response. The origin of this receptor is a human donor with classical Hodgkin lymphoma. The rearrangement joins TRBV29-1 to TRBJ1-1; 7 nucleotides line up with TRBD1. Source: peripheral blood mononuclear cells (PBMCs), taken before the fourth cycle of nivolumab. Here the CDR3 reads CSGDRVLNPEAFF. CDR3 in DNA: TGCAGCGGCGACAGGGTTTTGAACCCTGAAGCTTTCTTT.